Below, 2 T cell receptor beta chains from the same sample are listed, as sequenced in a study of tumor-infiltrating lymphocytes in localized non-small cell lung cancer. Clones were sequenced by immunoSEQ multiplex PCR, and TCRdb holds only the in-frame ones, with some missing. The sample contains some 15,000 clones, approximately 85% of which appear only once. The sequencing sample was made of uninvolved lung tissue not adjacent to the tumor. Receptor source: a human donor with non-small cell lung cancer.

The V gene is TRBV7-9, the J gene TRBJ2-7; D gene unclear. Germline V CDR1 and CDR2: SEHNR, FQNEAQ (reference sequence). Trimming left V 8 bases short and J 3 bases short, with 17 bases between. This CDR3 has 14 amino acids. The CDR3 DNA sequence: TGTGCCAGCGGGAACTTCCAGAAAAACTACGAGCAGTACTTC. Amino acids: CASGNFQKNYEQYF.

This clone showed up just once. The rearrangement links TRBV5-1 to TRBJ2-7; 10 bases match TRBD1. Germline V gene lookup returns CDR1 SGHRS and CDR2 YFSETQ. This CDR3 region has 15 residues. The V and J ends lost 3 bases and 5 bases, in that order; junction bases with no gene match: 8. The CDR3 DNA is TGCGCCAGCAGCTCACGGGATGGACAGGGGGACGAGCAGTACTTC. Translation gives CASSSRDGQGDEQYF. Full variable domain (outside the CDR3, taken from reference TRBV5-1 and TRBJ2-7): KAGVTQTPRYLIKTRGQQVTLSCSPISGHRSVSWYQQTPGQGLQFLFEYFSETQRNKGNFPGRFSGRQFSNSRSEMNVSTLELGDSALYLCASSSRDGQGDEQYFGPGTRLTVT.